These T cell receptor beta chains were read from a single sample in a study of T cells in Graves' hyperthyroidism and ophthalmopathy. TCRdb recomputed calls from the multiplex PCR reads with MiXCR, one row per CDR3 protein. The top ten hold roughly 14% of the sample, which has 550,000 to 650,000 distinct CDR3 sequences, 12% to 15% seen once. Sequencing input: blood. These receptors were collected from a woman aged 40-49 years with Graves' hyperthyroidism. Each CDR3 is given with its conserved first and last residue. Each record gives: J gene, V gene, clone size, D gene, CDR3 protein, CDR3 DNA. A D gene is named only where the DNA matches it firmly. Where a row states a size, it is once, few, many or the class of an expanded clone; other rows omit it.

j_call: TRBJ2-3
v_call: TRBV9
clone_size: few
d_call: TRBD1
cdr3_aa: CASSPTGTESTDTQYF
cdr3_nt: TGTGCCAGCAGCCCAACCGGGACAGAAAGCACAGATACGCAGTATTTT

j_call: TRBJ2-2
v_call: TRBV3-1
clone_size: many
d_call: TRBD1
cdr3_aa: CASSSKSGQGITGELFF
cdr3_nt: TGTGCCAGCAGCTCAAAGTCGGGACAGGGTATCACCGGGGAGCTGTTTTTT

j_call: TRBJ1-1
v_call: TRBV13
clone_size: many
d_call: -
cdr3_aa: CASSLATGHEGTEAFF
cdr3_nt: TGTGCCAGCAGCTTAGCCACGGGACACGAGGGCACTGAAGCTTTCTTT

j_call: TRBJ2-1
v_call: TRBV7-2
clone_size: many
d_call: -
cdr3_aa: CASSYPGVGGNEQFF
cdr3_nt: TGTGCCAGCAGCTACCCAGGGGTGGGGGGCAATGAGCAGTTCTTC

j_call: TRBJ1-1
v_call: TRBV18
clone_size: many
d_call: TRBD1
cdr3_aa: CASSGISGTGGASEAFF
cdr3_nt: TGTGCCAGCTCAGGCATTTCCGGGACAGGGGGCGCCTCTGAAGCTTTCTTT

j_call: TRBJ1-1
v_call: TRBV3-1
clone_size: many
d_call: -
cdr3_aa: CASSQDGGNTEAFF
cdr3_nt: TGTGCCAGCAGCCAAGATGGGGGCAACACTGAAGCTTTCTTT

j_call: TRBJ2-2
v_call: TRBV7-2
clone_size: many
d_call: -
cdr3_aa: CASSFPRGELFF
cdr3_nt: TGTGCCAGCAGCTTCCCACGCGGGGAGCTGTTTTTT

j_call: TRBJ2-3
v_call: TRBV5-6
clone_size: many
d_call: -
cdr3_aa: CASSLFVVPDTQYF
cdr3_nt: TGTGCCAGCAGCTTGTTCGTCGTCCCAGATACGCAGTATTTT

j_call: TRBJ1-2
v_call: TRBV28
clone_size: many
d_call: TRBD1
cdr3_aa: CASSLTGGKDYGYTF
cdr3_nt: TGTGCCAGCAGTTTGACAGGGGGCAAGGACTATGGCTACACCTTC

j_call: TRBJ2-2
v_call: TRBV14
clone_size: -
d_call: -
cdr3_aa: CASSHVLATNTGELFF
cdr3_nt: TGTGCCAGCAGCCACGTGCTAGCGACGAACACCGGGGAGCTGTTTTTT

j_call: TRBJ2-5
v_call: TRBV28
clone_size: -
d_call: -
cdr3_aa: CASSLGGIKETQYF
cdr3_nt: TGTGCCAGCAGTTTAGGCGGGATCAAAGAGACCCAGTACTTC

j_call: TRBJ1-2
v_call: TRBV6-5
clone_size: many
d_call: -
cdr3_aa: CASIGQGGGYTF
cdr3_nt: TGTGCCAGCATCGGCCAGGGAGGTGGCTACACCTTC

j_call: TRBJ2-1
v_call: TRBV28
clone_size: many
d_call: TRBD2
cdr3_aa: CASSSQASGSFDEQFF
cdr3_nt: TGTGCCAGCAGTTCCCAGGCTAGCGGGAGTTTCGATGAGCAGTTCTTC

j_call: TRBJ2-3
v_call: TRBV20-1
clone_size: many
d_call: TRBD1
cdr3_aa: CSASNPGQGSTDTQYF
cdr3_nt: TGCAGTGCTAGCAATCCGGGACAGGGTAGCACAGATACGCAGTATTTT

j_call: TRBJ2-3
v_call: TRBV12-3/TRBV12-4
clone_size: many
d_call: TRBD1
cdr3_aa: CASRAGTGTDTQYF
cdr3_nt: TGTGCCAGCAGGGCCGGGACAGGGACAGATACGCAGTATTTT

j_call: TRBJ2-7
v_call: TRBV7-9
clone_size: few
d_call: TRBD1
cdr3_aa: CASSARTGGYEQYF
cdr3_nt: TGTGCCAGCAGCGCGCGGACAGGTGGTTACGAGCAGTACTTC

j_call: TRBJ1-1
v_call: TRBV18
clone_size: many
d_call: TRBD1
cdr3_aa: CASSPGTGSTEAFF
cdr3_nt: TGTGCCAGCTCCCCCGGGACAGGAAGCACTGAAGCTTTCTTT

j_call: TRBJ2-7
v_call: TRBV28
clone_size: many
d_call: -
cdr3_aa: CASSLSQGNSYEQYF
cdr3_nt: TGTGCCAGCAGTTTATCCCAGGGGAACTCCTACGAGCAGTACTTC

j_call: TRBJ1-1
v_call: TRBV13
clone_size: many
d_call: -
cdr3_aa: CASSWGPGNTEAFF
cdr3_nt: TGTGCCAGCAGCTGGGGCCCAGGGAACACTGAAGCTTTCTTT

j_call: TRBJ2-1
v_call: TRBV7-3
clone_size: few
d_call: -
cdr3_aa: CASSARAYNEQFF
cdr3_nt: TGTGCCAGCAGCGCCCGGGCGTACAATGAGCAGTTCTTC

j_call: TRBJ1-5
v_call: TRBV9
clone_size: -
d_call: -
cdr3_aa: CASSAGGNSNQPQHF
cdr3_nt: TGTGCCAGCAGCGCTGGGGGAAATAGCAATCAGCCCCAGCATTTT

j_call: TRBJ2-2
v_call: TRBV11-2
clone_size: many
d_call: TRBD1
cdr3_aa: CASSLVIGGYTGELFF
cdr3_nt: TGTGCCAGCAGCTTAGTGATAGGGGGCTACACCGGGGAGCTGTTTTTT

j_call: TRBJ2-5
v_call: TRBV20-1
clone_size: many
d_call: TRBD1
cdr3_aa: CSAGTGEKKTQYF
cdr3_nt: TGCAGTGCTGGGACAGGGGAAAAGAAGACCCAGTACTTC

j_call: TRBJ1-2
v_call: TRBV7-9
clone_size: few
d_call: TRBD1
cdr3_aa: CASSLESGGKGYTF
cdr3_nt: TGTGCCAGCAGCTTAGAGTCAGGGGGCAAGGGCTACACCTTC

j_call: TRBJ1-1
v_call: TRBV28
clone_size: many
d_call: TRBD1
cdr3_aa: CASSSGGASDTEAFF
cdr3_nt: TGTGCCAGCAGCTCAGGGGGGGCCTCTGACACTGAAGCTTTCTTT

j_call: TRBJ1-2
v_call: TRBV6-1
clone_size: few
d_call: -
cdr3_aa: CASSEGWWMDYGYTF
cdr3_nt: TGTGCCAGCAGTGAAGGGTGGTGGATGGACTATGGCTACACCTTC

j_call: TRBJ2-7
v_call: TRBV28
clone_size: many
d_call: -
cdr3_aa: CASSPRGLSRYEQYF
cdr3_nt: TGTGCCAGCAGTCCCCGGGGACTCTCGCGTTACGAGCAGTACTTC

j_call: TRBJ1-4
v_call: TRBV30
clone_size: few
d_call: -
cdr3_aa: CAWSVGAGEKLFF
cdr3_nt: TGTGCCTGGAGTGTAGGGGCGGGTGAAAAACTGTTTTTT

j_call: TRBJ2-3
v_call: TRBV28
clone_size: many
d_call: TRBD1
cdr3_aa: CASTGTGRGFTQYF
cdr3_nt: TGTGCCAGCACCGGGACAGGGAGGGGTTTTACGCAGTATTTT

j_call: TRBJ2-3
v_call: TRBV5-5
clone_size: many
d_call: -
cdr3_aa: CASSSAFSTDTQYF
cdr3_nt: TGTGCCAGCAGCTCCGCCTTTAGCACAGATACGCAGTATTTT

j_call: TRBJ2-3
v_call: TRBV24-1
clone_size: -
d_call: -
cdr3_aa: CATSVRARTDTQYF
cdr3_nt: TGTGCCACCAGTGTTAGGGCCCGCACAGATACGCAGTATTTT

j_call: TRBJ1-4
v_call: TRBV27
clone_size: few
d_call: TRBD1
cdr3_aa: CASSSIGTGKEKLFF
cdr3_nt: TGTGCCAGCAGTTCGATCGGGACAGGAAAAGAAAAACTGTTTTTT

j_call: TRBJ2-7
v_call: TRBV29-1
clone_size: few
d_call: -
cdr3_aa: CSVVSPRAEQCF
cdr3_nt: TGCAGCGTTGTCAGTCCAAGGGCCGAGCAGTGCTTC

j_call: TRBJ1-1
v_call: TRBV6-5
clone_size: -
d_call: -
cdr3_aa: CVSSYSRSRGDMDTEAFF
cdr3_nt: TGTGTCAGCAGTTACTCGAGGTCCAGGGGCGATATGGATACTGAAGCTTTCTTT

j_call: TRBJ2-1
v_call: TRBV20-1
clone_size: many
d_call: -
cdr3_aa: CSARLSGSYNEQFF
cdr3_nt: TGCAGTGCTCGACTTAGCGGCTCCTACAATGAGCAGTTCTTC

j_call: TRBJ2-3
v_call: TRBV10-3
clone_size: few
d_call: TRBD2
cdr3_aa: CAIRRGGGTDTQYF
cdr3_nt: TGTGCCATCAGGCGGGGAGGGGGCACAGATACGCAGTATTTT

j_call: TRBJ2-1
v_call: TRBV5-1
clone_size: many
d_call: -
cdr3_aa: CASSYAGSSYNEQFF
cdr3_nt: TGCGCCAGCAGCTACGCGGGCAGCTCCTACAATGAGCAGTTCTTC

j_call: TRBJ1-5
v_call: TRBV27
clone_size: few
d_call: -
cdr3_aa: CASSYMGAQPQHF
cdr3_nt: TGTGCCAGCAGTTACATGGGGGCCCAGCCCCAGCATTTT

j_call: TRBJ2-7
v_call: TRBV6-1
clone_size: many
d_call: -
cdr3_aa: CASLGPEREQYF
cdr3_nt: TGTGCCAGCCTGGGACCCGAAAGGGAGCAGTACTTC

j_call: TRBJ2-1
v_call: TRBV30
clone_size: few
d_call: -
cdr3_aa: CAWSAGDNEQFF
cdr3_nt: TGTGCCTGGAGTGCCGGGGACAATGAGCAGTTCTTC

j_call: TRBJ2-7
v_call: TRBV30
clone_size: many
d_call: -
cdr3_aa: CAWSVQGRKQYF
cdr3_nt: TGTGCCTGGAGTGTACAAGGAAGAAAGCAGTACTTC

j_call: TRBJ1-3
v_call: TRBV3-1
clone_size: few
d_call: -
cdr3_aa: CASSQEGGGSTIYF
cdr3_nt: TGTGCCAGCAGCCAAGAAGGCGGTGGGAGCACCATATATTTT

j_call: TRBJ2-2
v_call: TRBV28
clone_size: many
d_call: TRBD1
cdr3_aa: CASSWEQGASTGELFF
cdr3_nt: TGTGCCAGCAGTTGGGAACAGGGGGCGAGCACCGGGGAGCTGTTTTTT

j_call: TRBJ2-3
v_call: TRBV6-1
clone_size: -
d_call: TRBD1
cdr3_aa: CASSSTSGQGASTQYF
cdr3_nt: TGTGCCAGCAGTTCCACCTCCGGACAGGGGGCGAGTACGCAGTATTTT

j_call: TRBJ2-7
v_call: TRBV12-3/TRBV12-4
clone_size: few
d_call: TRBD2
cdr3_aa: CASSSISGSEQYF
cdr3_nt: TGTGCCAGCAGTTCAATAAGCGGGAGCGAGCAGTACTTC

j_call: TRBJ2-7
v_call: TRBV12-3/TRBV12-4
clone_size: many
d_call: TRBD2
cdr3_aa: CASTPGGDEQYF
cdr3_nt: TGTGCCAGCACCCCTGGGGGGGACGAGCAGTACTTC

j_call: TRBJ2-3
v_call: TRBV7-9
clone_size: -
d_call: -
cdr3_aa: CASSLGVGDTRADTQYF
cdr3_nt: TGTGCCAGCAGCTTAGGGGTGGGAGATACCCGCGCAGATACGCAGTATTTT

j_call: TRBJ1-1
v_call: TRBV7-6
clone_size: many
d_call: -
cdr3_aa: CASSLAGDTEAFF
cdr3_nt: TGTGCCAGCAGCTTAGCGGGGGACACTGAAGCTTTCTTT

j_call: TRBJ2-3
v_call: TRBV7-6
clone_size: many
d_call: -
cdr3_aa: CASSRSSGEGTDTQYF
cdr3_nt: TGTGCCAGCAGCCGCAGTTCGGGAGAGGGGACAGATACGCAGTATTTT

j_call: TRBJ2-1
v_call: TRBV29-1
clone_size: -
d_call: -
cdr3_aa: CSGRDPSYNEQFF
cdr3_nt: TGCAGCGGCCGGGACCCCTCCTACAATGAGCAGTTCTTC

j_call: TRBJ1-4
v_call: TRBV2
clone_size: many
d_call: TRBD1
cdr3_aa: CASSRDRAIATNEKLFF
cdr3_nt: TGTGCCAGCAGCCGGGACAGGGCCATCGCAACTAATGAAAAACTGTTTTTT

j_call: TRBJ2-3
v_call: TRBV19
clone_size: few
d_call: TRBD2
cdr3_aa: CASRGLEGDTQYF
cdr3_nt: TGTGCCAGTAGGGGACTAGAGGGAGATACGCAGTATTTT

j_call: TRBJ2-1
v_call: TRBV29-1
clone_size: few
d_call: -
cdr3_aa: CSVELSSSRVNEQFF
cdr3_nt: TGCAGCGTTGAACTCTCTAGCAGTCGGGTCAATGAGCAGTTCTTC